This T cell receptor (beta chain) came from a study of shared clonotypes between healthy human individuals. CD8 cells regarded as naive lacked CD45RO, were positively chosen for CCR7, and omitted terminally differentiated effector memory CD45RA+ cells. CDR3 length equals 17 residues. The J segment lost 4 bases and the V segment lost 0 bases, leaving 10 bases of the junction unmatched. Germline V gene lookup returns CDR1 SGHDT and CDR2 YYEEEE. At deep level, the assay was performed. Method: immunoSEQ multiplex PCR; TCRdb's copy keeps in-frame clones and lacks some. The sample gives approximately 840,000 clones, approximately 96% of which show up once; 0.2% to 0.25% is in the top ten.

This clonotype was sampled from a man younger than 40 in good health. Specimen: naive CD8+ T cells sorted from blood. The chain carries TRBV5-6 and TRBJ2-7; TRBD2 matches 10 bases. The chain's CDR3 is CASSLEPRASGSYEQYF. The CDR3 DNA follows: TGTGCCAGCAGCTTGGAGCCTCGCGCTAGCGGGAGTTACGAGCAGTACTTC.